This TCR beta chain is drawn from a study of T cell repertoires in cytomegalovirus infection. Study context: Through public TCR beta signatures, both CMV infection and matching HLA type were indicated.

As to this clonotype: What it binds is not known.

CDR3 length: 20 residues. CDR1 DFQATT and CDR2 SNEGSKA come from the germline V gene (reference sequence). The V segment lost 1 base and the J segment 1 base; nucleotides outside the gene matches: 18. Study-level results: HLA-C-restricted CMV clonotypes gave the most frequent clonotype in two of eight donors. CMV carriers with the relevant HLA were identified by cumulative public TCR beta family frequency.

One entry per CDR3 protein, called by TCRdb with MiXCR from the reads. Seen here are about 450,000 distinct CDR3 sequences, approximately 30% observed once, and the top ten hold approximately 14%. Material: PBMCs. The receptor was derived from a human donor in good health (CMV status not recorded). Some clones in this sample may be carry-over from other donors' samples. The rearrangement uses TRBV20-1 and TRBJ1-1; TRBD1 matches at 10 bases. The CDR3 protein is CSARARRGQGFIGGNTEAFF. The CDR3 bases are TGCAGTGCTAGAGCTCGGCGGGGACAGGGGTTTATTGGGGGGAACACTGAAGCTTTCTTT.